A single sample gave rise to the 15 T cell receptor beta chains below, sequenced in a study of cytotoxic CD8 clonotypes in ibrutinib-treated CLL. Using immunoSEQ multiplex PCR, the repertoire was profiled, and TCRdb retains in-frame clones only, with some absent. Here the sample spans roughly 200,000 clones, 65% to 80% being singletons. The sequencing here drew on PBMCs, taken after 12 months of ibrutinib treatment. These receptors originate from a human donor with chronic lymphocytic leukemia.

The CDR3 sequence is CASSPQGTVYGYTF. The CDR3 nucleotides are TGTGCCAGCAGTCCCCAAGGAACAGTCTATGGCTACACCTTC. The V call is TRBV2, the J call TRBJ1-2; D is uncertain. This CDR3 spans 14 amino acids. Germline V lookup: CDR1 SNHLY, CDR2 FYNNEI. Trimming cost V 5 bases and J 4 bases, with 14 bases left between them.

This chain joins TRBV15 and TRBJ2-4; no clear D. Per germline, CDR1 LNHNV and CDR2 YYDKDF (reference sequence). Trimming left V 6 bases short and J 2 bases short, with 11 bases between. This CDR3 has 14 residues. CDR3 nucleotides: TGTGCCACCAGTATTCCGGGCACCAAAAACATTCAGTACTTC. It codes for CATSIPGTKNIQYF. The variable domain in full, completed from reference TRBV15 and TRBJ2-4, reads DAMVIQNPRYQVTQFGKPVTLSCSQTLNHNVMYWYQQKSSQAPKLLFHYYDKDFNNEADTPDNFQSRRPNTSFCFLDIRSPGLGDTAMYLCATSIPGTKNIQYFGAGTRLSVL.

The chain couples TRBV9 to TRBJ1-4; 11 nucleotides agree with TRBD1. The CDR3 has 13 residues. CDR1 is SGDLS, CDR2 YYNGEE, per germline. Losses at the gene ends were 0 bases for V and 12 bases for J; bases not matched to a gene: 1. The CDR3 nucleotides are TGTGCCAGCAGCGTAGGGACAGGGGGCGAACTGTTTTTT. It specifies CASSVGTGGELFF.

The chain carries TRBV6-5 and TRBJ2-4; D not certain. The germline CDR1 and CDR2 sequences are MNHEY and SVGAGI. The CDR3 is 12 residues long. V was clipped by 5 bases and J by 6 bases, with 8 bases between them. The CDR3, as DNA: TGTGCCAGCAGTCCGAGTGGAAACATTCAGTACTTC. Its protein product is CASSPSGNIQYF.

In its sample, this clone was seen once. The chain has TRBV18 and TRBJ2-1; TRBD2 agrees at 13 bases. Germline trimming cut 4 bases from V and 8 bases from J; bases unmatched to any gene: 11. The germline V gene encodes CDR1 KGHSH and CDR2 LQKENI. The CDR3 runs 17 residues. The CDR3 reads CASSLNSGLAGFDEQFF. In nucleotides, the CDR3 is TGTGCCAGCTCACTAAATTCGGGACTAGCGGGATTTGATGAGCAGTTCTTC.

The genes are TRBV29-1 and TRBJ1-5, with D possibly TRBD1 on 5 matching bases. V lost 7 bases, J lost 1 base, and 8 bases lay in between. This CDR3 has 12 amino acids. CDR1 and CDR2 from the germline V gene are SQVTM and ANQGSEA. This CDR3 is CSARDSNQPQHF. The DNA of the CDR3 is TGCAGCGCCCGGGACAGCAATCAGCCCCAGCATTTT.

The chain couples TRBV28 to TRBJ1-5; no definite D call. The CDR3 length is 9 residues. V lost 8 bases and J lost 5, with 1 base in between. Looked up from germline, CDR1 is MDHEN and CDR2 is SYDVKM. The CDR3 is CASDQPQHF. CDR3 DNA sequence: TGTGCCAGCGATCAGCCCCAGCATTTT.

J is TRBJ2-3 and V is TRBV28, with D possibly matching TRBD2 (7 bases). Deletions cut 3 bases from V and 1 base from J, with 8 bases between. There are 14 residues in the CDR3. Germline CDR1 and CDR2: MDHEN and SYDVKM. The CDR3 DNA reads as TGTGCCAGCAGTTTGCGGGGGCGCACAGATACGCAGTATTTT. It translates to CASSLRGRTDTQYF.

The sample holds a few counts of this clone. This chain links TRBV15 with TRBJ1-5; 7 bases line up with TRBD1. CDR1 LNHNV and CDR2 YYDKDF come from the germline V gene (reference sequence). V shed 3 bases, J shed 5 bases, and the junction held 1 base outside the gene matches. CDR3 length: 13 residues. The CDR3 is CATSRTGHQPQHF. The CDR3, as DNA: TGTGCCACCAGCAGGACAGGGCATCAGCCCCAGCATTTT. The full variable domain, rest sourced from reference TRBV15 and TRBJ1-5, is DAMVIQNPRYQVTQFGKPVTLSCSQTLNHNVMYWYQQKSSQAPKLLFHYYDKDFNNEADTPDNFQSRRPNTSFCFLDIRSPGLGDTAMYLCATSRTGHQPQHFGDGTRLSIL.

This clone was counted once. The chain employs TRBV9 and TRBJ1-6; D is unclear. Trimming took 3 bases from V and 7 from J, leaving 14 bases between them. The CDR3 has 15 amino acids. The germline V gene has CDR1 SGDLS and CDR2 YYNGEE. The chain's CDR3 is CASSGEGAVNSPLHF. The CDR3 region has the DNA TGTGCCAGCAGCGGGGAAGGCGCCGTCAATTCACCCCTCCACTTT. Based on the CDR3 plus reference TRBV9 and TRBJ1-6, the full variable domain is DSGVTQTPKHLITATGQRVTLRCSPRSGDLSVYWYQQSLDQGLQFLIQYYNGEERAKGNILERFSAQQFPDLHSELNLSSLELGDSALYFCASSGEGAVNSPLHFGNGTRLTVT.

The chain carries TRBV6-6 and TRBJ1-2; 9 bases match TRBD1. J lost 1 base, V lost 5 bases, and 5 bases had no gene match. The CDR3 covers 15 residues. The germline V gene encodes CDR1 MNHNY and CDR2 SVGAGI (reference sequence). The CDR3 coding sequence is TGTGCCAGCAGTCTCAGACAGGGGGATAACTATGGCTACACCTTC. Its protein product is CASSLRQGDNYGYTF.

The CDR3 region is CASSNPGQVNTEAFF. The CDR3 DNA reads TGTGCCAGTAGCAATCCGGGACAGGTGAACACTGAAGCTTTCTTT. The chain employs TRBV19 and TRBJ1-1; the match to TRBD1 covers 8 bases. CDR3 length: 15 amino acids. Germline V lookup: CDR1 LNHDA, CDR2 SQIVND (reference sequence). The J segment lost 0 bases and the V segment lost 6 bases, leaving 6 bases of the junction unmatched.

Note on this clone: The same CDR3 is also encoded by other DNA sequences in this sample. The chain is built from TRBV11-2 and TRBJ2-7; D is ambiguous. The V end lost 4 bases, the J end lost 3 bases, and 4 bases lay between the germline ends. Germline V gives CDR1 SGHAT, CDR2 FQNNGV. The CDR3 runs 11 residues. The CDR3 nucleotides read TGTGCCAGCAGCTCCAGCTACGAGCAGTACTTC. Its protein is CASSSSYEQYF.

This chain links TRBV29-1 with TRBJ1-2; no reliable D call. The germline V and J ends were trimmed by 5 bases and 4 bases, with 8 bases remaining between them. Germline V CDR1 and CDR2: SQVTM, ANQGSEA. The CDR3 contains 11 residues. DNA of the CDR3: TGCAGCGTTATAATGGGCTATGGCTACACCTTC. Encoded protein: CSVIMGYGYTF.

This clone occurred a few times. The V gene is TRBV19, the J gene TRBJ1-5, with 9 bases lining up with TRBD1. Germline values: CDR1 LNHDA, CDR2 SQIVND (reference sequence). Unmatched junction bases numbered 3, after V lost 6 bases and J lost 6 bases. The CDR3 extends over 13 amino acids. The CDR3 sequence is CASRTGGFQPQHF. Here the CDR3 DNA reads TGTGCCAGTAGGACAGGGGGATTTCAGCCCCAGCATTTT.